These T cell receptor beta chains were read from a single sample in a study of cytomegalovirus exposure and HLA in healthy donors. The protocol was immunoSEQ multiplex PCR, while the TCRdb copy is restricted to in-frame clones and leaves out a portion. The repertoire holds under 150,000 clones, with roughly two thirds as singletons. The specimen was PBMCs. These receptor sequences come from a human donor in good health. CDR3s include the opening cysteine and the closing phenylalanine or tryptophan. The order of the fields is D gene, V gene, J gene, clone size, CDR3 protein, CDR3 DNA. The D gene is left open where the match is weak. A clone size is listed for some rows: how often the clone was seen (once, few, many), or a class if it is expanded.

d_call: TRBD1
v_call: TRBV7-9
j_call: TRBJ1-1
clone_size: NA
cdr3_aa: CASRTGASEAFF
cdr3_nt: TGTGCCAGTAGGACAGGGGCCTCTGAAGCTTTCTTT

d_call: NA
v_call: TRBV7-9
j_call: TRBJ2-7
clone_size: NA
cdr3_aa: CASSLNWPGNEQYF
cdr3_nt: TGTGCCAGCAGCTTAAATTGGCCGGGAAATGAGCAGTACTTC

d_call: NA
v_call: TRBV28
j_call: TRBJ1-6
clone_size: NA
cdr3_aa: CASSPMRNRVVSPLHF
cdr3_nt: TGTGCCAGCAGTCCGATGAGGAACAGGGTAGTGTCACCCCTCCACTTT

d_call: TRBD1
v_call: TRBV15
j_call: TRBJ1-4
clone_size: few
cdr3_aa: CATRGTGPEKLFF
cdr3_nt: TGTGCCACCAGAGGGACAGGGCCTGAAAAACTGTTTTTT

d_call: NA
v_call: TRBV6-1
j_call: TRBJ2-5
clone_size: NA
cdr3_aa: CVSSEAGRGWETQYF
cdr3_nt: TGTGTCAGCAGTGAAGCAGGGAGAGGTTGGGAGACCCAGTACTTC

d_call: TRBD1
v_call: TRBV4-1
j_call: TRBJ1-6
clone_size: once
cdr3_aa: CASSKSDRANSPLHF
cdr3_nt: TGCGCCAGCAGTAAGTCGGACAGGGCCAATTCACCCCTCCACTTT

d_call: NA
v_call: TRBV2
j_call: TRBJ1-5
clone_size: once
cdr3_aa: CASSDRTGNQPQHF
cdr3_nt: TGTGCCAGCAGTGACAGGACTGGCAATCAGCCCCAGCATTTT

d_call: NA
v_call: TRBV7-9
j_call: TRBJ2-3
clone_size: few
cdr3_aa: CASRPPSTRTDTQYF
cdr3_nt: TGTGCCAGCAGGCCCCCTTCAACACGCACAGATACGCAGTATTTT

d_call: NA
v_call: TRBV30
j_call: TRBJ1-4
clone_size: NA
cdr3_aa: CAWSSGPEKLFF
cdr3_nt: TGTGCCTGGAGCTCAGGCCCCGAAAAACTGTTTTTT

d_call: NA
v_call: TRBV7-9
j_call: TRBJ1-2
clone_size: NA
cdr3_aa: CASRKGGGGLLGYTF
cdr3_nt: TGTGCCAGCAGAAAGGGGGGAGGGGGGCTACTCGGCTACACCTTC

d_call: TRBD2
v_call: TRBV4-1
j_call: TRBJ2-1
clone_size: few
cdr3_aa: CASSHALAGEQFF
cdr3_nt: TGCGCCAGCAGCCATGCTCTAGCGGGGGAGCAGTTCTTC

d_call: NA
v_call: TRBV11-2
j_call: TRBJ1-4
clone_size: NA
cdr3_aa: CASSLTGPLVTNEKLFF
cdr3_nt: TGTGCCAGCAGCTTAACAGGTCCTTTGGTGACTAATGAAAAACTGTTTTTT

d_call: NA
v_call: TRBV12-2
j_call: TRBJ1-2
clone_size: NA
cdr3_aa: CASRSRGLDYGYTF
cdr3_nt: TGTGCAAGTCGCTCCAGGGGGCTTGACTATGGCTACACCTTC

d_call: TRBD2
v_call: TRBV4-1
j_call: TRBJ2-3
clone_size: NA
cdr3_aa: CASRGAGVVDTQYF
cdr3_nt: TGCGCCAGCAGGGGAGCGGGAGTGGTAGATACGCAGTATTTT

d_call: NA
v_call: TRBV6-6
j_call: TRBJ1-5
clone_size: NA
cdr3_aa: CASRRTADSNQPQHF
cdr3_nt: TGTGCCAGCAGGCGGACAGCAGATAGCAATCAGCCCCAGCATTTT

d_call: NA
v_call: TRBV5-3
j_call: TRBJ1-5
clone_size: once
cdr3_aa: CARSLARTFAYQPQHF
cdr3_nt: TGTGCCAGAAGCTTGGCCCGGACTTTCGCGTATCAGCCCCAGCATTTT

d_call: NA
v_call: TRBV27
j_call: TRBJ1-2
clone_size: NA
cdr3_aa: CARGALNYGYTF
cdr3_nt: TGTGCCAGGGGAGCCCTTAACTATGGCTACACCTTC

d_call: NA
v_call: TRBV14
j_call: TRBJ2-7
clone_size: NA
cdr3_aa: CASSQGTVYEQYF
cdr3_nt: TGTGCCAGCAGCCAAGGGACAGTCTACGAGCAGTACTTC

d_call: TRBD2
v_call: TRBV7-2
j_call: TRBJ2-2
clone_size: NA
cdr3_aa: CASSLTGLANGELFF
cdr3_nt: TGTGCCAGCAGCCTAACGGGACTAGCGAACGGGGAGCTGTTTTTT

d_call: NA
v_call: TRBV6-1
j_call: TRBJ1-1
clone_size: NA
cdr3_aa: CASGLRDMNTEAFF
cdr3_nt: TGTGCCAGCGGTTTAAGGGACATGAACACTGAAGCTTTCTTT

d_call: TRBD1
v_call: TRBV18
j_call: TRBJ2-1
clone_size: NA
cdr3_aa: CASSPQDRVSNEQFF
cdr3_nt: TGTGCCAGCTCACCTCAGGACAGGGTATCCAATGAGCAGTTCTTC

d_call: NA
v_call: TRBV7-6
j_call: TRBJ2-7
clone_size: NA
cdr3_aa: CASSPWGLAGEQYF
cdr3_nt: TGTGCCAGCAGCCCGTGGGGGCTAGCCGGCGAGCAGTACTTC

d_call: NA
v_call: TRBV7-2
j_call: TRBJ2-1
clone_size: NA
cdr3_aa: CASSLLARNEQFF
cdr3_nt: TGTGCCAGCAGCTTATTGGCTAGGAATGAGCAGTTCTTC

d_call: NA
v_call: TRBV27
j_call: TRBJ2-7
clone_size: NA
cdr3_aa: CASSSIPAYEQYF
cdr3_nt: TGTGCCAGCAGTTCAATTCCAGCCTACGAGCAGTACTTC

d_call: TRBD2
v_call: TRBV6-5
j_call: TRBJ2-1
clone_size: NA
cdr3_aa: CASSVASGTYNEQFF
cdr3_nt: TGTGCCAGCAGTGTCGCTAGCGGAACCTACAATGAGCAGTTCTTC

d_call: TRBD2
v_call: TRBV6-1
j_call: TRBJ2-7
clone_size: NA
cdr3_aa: CASSETPGGGAGEQYF
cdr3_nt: TGTGCCAGCAGTGAAACCCCTGGCGGGGGGGCGGGGGAGCAGTACTTC

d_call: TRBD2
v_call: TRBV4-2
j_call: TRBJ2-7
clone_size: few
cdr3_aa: CASSREASGYEQYF
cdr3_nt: TGTGCCAGCAGCCGGGAGGCTAGCGGCTACGAGCAGTACTTC

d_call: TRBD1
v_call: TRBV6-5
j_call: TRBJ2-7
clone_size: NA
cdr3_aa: CASGYGGQGNEQYF
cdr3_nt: TGTGCCAGCGGTTACGGGGGACAGGGGAACGAGCAGTACTTC

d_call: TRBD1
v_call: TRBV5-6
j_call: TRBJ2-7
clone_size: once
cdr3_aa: CASSLATGLYEQYF
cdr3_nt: TGTGCCAGCAGCTTGGCGACAGGGCTCTACGAGCAGTACTTC

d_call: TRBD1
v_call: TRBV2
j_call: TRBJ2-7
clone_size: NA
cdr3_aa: CASIGQGTFGYF
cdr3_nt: TGTGCCAGCATCGGACAGGGAACCTTTGGGTACTTC

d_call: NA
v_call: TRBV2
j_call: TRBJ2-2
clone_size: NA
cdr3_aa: CASSPQIGELFF
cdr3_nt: TGTGCCAGCAGTCCCCAGATCGGGGAGCTGTTTTTT

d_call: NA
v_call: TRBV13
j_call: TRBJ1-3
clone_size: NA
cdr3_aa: CASSFALTTGYGNTIYF
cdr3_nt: TGTGCCAGCAGCTTCGCACTGACCACAGGGTATGGAAACACCATATATTTT

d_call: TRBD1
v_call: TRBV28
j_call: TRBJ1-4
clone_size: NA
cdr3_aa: CASSSGQDEKLFF
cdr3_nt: TGTGCCAGCAGTTCGGGACAGGATGAAAAACTGTTTTTT

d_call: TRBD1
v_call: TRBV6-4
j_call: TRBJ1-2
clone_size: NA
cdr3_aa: CASGRQTGYYGYTF
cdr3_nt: TGTGCCAGCGGCAGACAGACAGGGTACTATGGCTACACCTTC

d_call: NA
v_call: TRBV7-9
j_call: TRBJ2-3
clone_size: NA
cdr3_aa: CASSMGPGALLTDTQYF
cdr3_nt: TGTGCCAGCAGCATGGGTCCGGGAGCCCTTCTCACAGATACGCAGTATTTT

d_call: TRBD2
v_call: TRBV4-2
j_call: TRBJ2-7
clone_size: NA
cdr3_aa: CASSQDSRDYAYEQYF
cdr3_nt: TGTGCCAGCAGCCAAGATTCCCGGGACTACGCCTACGAGCAGTACTTC

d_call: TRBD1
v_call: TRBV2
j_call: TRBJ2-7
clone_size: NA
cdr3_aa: CASAPGQSYEQYF
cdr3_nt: TGTGCCAGCGCCCCGGGACAGTCCTACGAGCAGTACTTC

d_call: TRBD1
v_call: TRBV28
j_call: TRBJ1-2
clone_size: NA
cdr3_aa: CASRRQGASYGYTF
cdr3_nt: TGTGCCAGCAGGAGACAGGGGGCTTCGTATGGCTACACCTTC

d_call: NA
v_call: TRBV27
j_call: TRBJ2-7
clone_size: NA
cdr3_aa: CASSIGGHYEQYF
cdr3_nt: TGTGCCAGCAGTATCGGCGGCCACTACGAGCAGTACTTC

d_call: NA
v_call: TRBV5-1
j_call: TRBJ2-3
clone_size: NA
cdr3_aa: CASSLDRAGTDTQYF
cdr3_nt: TGCGCCAGCAGCTTGGACAGGGCTGGCACAGATACGCAGTATTTT

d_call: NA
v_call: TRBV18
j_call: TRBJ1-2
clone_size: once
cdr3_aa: CASSTTGGGYGYPF
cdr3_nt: TGTGCCAGCTCAACGACAGGTGGTGGCTATGGCTACCCCTTC

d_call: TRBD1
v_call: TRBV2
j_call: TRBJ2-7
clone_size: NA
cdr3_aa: CASIGQGNYEQYF
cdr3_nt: TGTGCCAGCATCGGACAGGGAAACTACGAGCAGTACTTC

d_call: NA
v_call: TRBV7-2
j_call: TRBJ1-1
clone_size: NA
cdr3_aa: CASSFWGGTEAFF
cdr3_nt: TGTGCCAGCAGCTTTTGGGGGGGCACTGAAGCTTTCTTT

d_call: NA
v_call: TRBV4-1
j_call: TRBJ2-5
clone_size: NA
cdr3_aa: CASSQGAISRESQYF
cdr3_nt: TGCGCCAGCAGCCAAGGGGCAATTTCGAGGGAGTCCCAGTACTTC

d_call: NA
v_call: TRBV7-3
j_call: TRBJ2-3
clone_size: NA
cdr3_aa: CASSLIVSGTDTQYF
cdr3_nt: TGTGCCAGCAGCTTAATTGTTAGCGGCACAGATACGCAGTATTTT

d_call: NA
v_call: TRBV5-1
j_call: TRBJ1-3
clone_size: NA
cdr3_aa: CASSSGPGGNTIYF
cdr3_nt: TGCGCCAGCAGCTCTGGCCCTGGTGGAAACACCATATATTTT

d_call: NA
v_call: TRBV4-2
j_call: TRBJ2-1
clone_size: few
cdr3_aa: CASSQDMARYNEQFF
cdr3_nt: TGTGCCAGCAGCCAAGATATGGCCCGCTACAATGAGCAGTTCTTC

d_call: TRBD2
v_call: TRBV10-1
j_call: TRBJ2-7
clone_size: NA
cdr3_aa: CASRTSGRILREQYF
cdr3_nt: TGCGCCAGCAGGACTAGCGGGAGAATCTTGCGGGAGCAGTACTTC

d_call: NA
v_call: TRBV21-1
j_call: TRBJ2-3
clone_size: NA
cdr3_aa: CASFRISGRKEVDTQYF
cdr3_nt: TGTGCCAGTTTTAGAATTAGCGGGAGGAAGGAGGTAGATACGCAGTATTTT

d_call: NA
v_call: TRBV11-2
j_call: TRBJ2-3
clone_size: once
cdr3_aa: CASSPRDSASTDTQYF
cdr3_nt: TGTGCCAGCAGCCCTCGGGACTCAGCTAGCACAGATACGCAGTATTTT

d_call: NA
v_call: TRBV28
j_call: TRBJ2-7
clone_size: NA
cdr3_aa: CASSPGRGYEQYF
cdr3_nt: TGTGCCAGCAGCCCGGGGAGGGGGTACGAGCAGTACTTC

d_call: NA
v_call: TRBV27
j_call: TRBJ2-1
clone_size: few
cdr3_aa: CASSTGLLNEQFF
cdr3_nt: TGTGCCAGCAGTACGGGACTTCTGAATGAGCAGTTCTTC

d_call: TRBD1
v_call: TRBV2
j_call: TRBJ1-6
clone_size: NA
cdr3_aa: CANQGGFNSPLHF
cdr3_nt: TGTGCCAACCAGGGGGGATTTAATTCACCCCTCCACTTT

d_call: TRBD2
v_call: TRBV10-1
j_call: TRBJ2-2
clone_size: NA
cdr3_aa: CASSETSGRGTGELFF
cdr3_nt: TGCGCCAGCAGTGAAACTAGCGGGAGAGGCACCGGGGAGCTGTTTTTT

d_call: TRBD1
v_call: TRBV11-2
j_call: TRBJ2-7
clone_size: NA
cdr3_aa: CASSGGQARAYEQYF
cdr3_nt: TGTGCCAGCAGTGGGGGACAGGCGAGGGCCTACGAGCAGTACTTC

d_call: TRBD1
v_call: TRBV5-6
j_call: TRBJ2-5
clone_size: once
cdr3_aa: CASSLLTGDQETQYF
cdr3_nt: TGTGCCAGCAGCTTGTTAACAGGGGATCAAGAGACCCAGTACTTC

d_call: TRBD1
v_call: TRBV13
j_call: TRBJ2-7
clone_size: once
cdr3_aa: CASSTAGTESYEQYF
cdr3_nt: TGTGCCAGCAGCACCGCCGGGACAGAATCCTACGAGCAGTACTTC